Listed below are T cell receptor beta chains from one sample, sequenced in a study of Graves' ophthalmopathy and Graves' hyperthyroidism. MiXCR, applied by TCRdb to the multiplex PCR reads, yields one record per CDR3 protein. The sample contains 600,000 to 950,000 distinct CDR3 sequences, approximately 40% of which appear only once. Input material: peripheral blood. The source of these receptors is an adult man with Graves' ophthalmopathy. Each CDR3 is given with its conserved first and last residue. A D gene is named only where the DNA matches it firmly. The listing skips clone size in some rows; elsewhere it reads once, few, many or a size class.

TGTGCCAGCAGTTTAAGGGCCAGAGGTGGCTACACCTTC,CASSLRARGGYTF,NA,TRBV12-3/TRBV12-4,13,few,TRBJ1-2
TGCGCCAGCAGCTTAGGACACGCGACCTCTGGGGCCAACGTCCTGACTTTC,CASSLGHATSGANVLTF,NA,TRBV5-1,17,few,TRBJ2-6
TGTGCCAGCAGTCTGACAGGGGATCTAAGCTATGGCTACACCTTC,CASSLTGDLSYGYTF,TRBD1,TRBV2,15,few,TRBJ1-2
TGTGCCAGCAGCTTAAACCCCTCTGGAAACACCATATATTTT,CASSLNPSGNTIYF,NA,TRBV7-3,14,few,TRBJ1-3
TGTGCCAGCAGTACCCTCGGGGGGATGGAGACCCAGTACTTC,CASSTLGGMETQYF,TRBD2,TRBV2,14,once,TRBJ2-5
TGTGCCAGCACTATAACAGGGAGCCCTGAAGCTTTCTTT,CASTITGSPEAFF,NA,TRBV11-2,13,few,TRBJ1-1
TGTGCCAGCAGCCCCAGGACAGGGGGACTTGCTCAGCCCCAGCATTTT,CASSPRTGGLAQPQHF,TRBD1,TRBV19,16,NA,TRBJ1-5
TGTGCCAGCAGCCAGGACAGTTTGGGACGTGCGGGCAATCAGCCCCAGCATTTT,CASSQDSLGRAGNQPQHF,NA,TRBV6-2/TRBV6-3,18,once,TRBJ1-5
TGTGCCAGCAGATCCCCCCAGGGAATAGACACCGGGGAGCTGTTTTTT,CASRSPQGIDTGELFF,NA,TRBV25-1,16,few,TRBJ2-2
TGTGCCAGTAGTATGGGATCCTACGAGCAGTACTTC,CASSMGSYEQYF,NA,TRBV19,12,many,TRBJ2-7
TGTGCCAGCAGCCTTCTGGGGCAAGAGACCCAGTACTTC,CASSLLGQETQYF,NA,TRBV2,13,NA,TRBJ2-5
TGTGCCAGCAGTCGGGCCGTGATTGGACAGGTGTCCTACGAGCAGTACTTC,CASSRAVIGQVSYEQYF,TRBD1,TRBV7-2,17,NA,TRBJ2-7
TGTGCCAGCAGCGAGCGACAGGTCCTCACAGATACGCAGTATTTT,CASSERQVLTDTQYF,NA,TRBV9,15,few,TRBJ2-3
TGCAGCGTTGGCACCGGACAGACCTACTTTCAAGAGACCCAGTACTTC,CSVGTGQTYFQETQYF,NA,TRBV1,16,NA,TRBJ2-5
TGTGCCAGCAGCCAAGCGGGGCTCGAGTGGAGCGGGGAGCTGTTTTTT,CASSQAGLEWSGELFF,NA,TRBV14,16,once,TRBJ2-2
TGTGCCAGCAGCCCGGCCCCGTCCGGTTCACCCCTCCACTTT,CASSPAPSGSPLHF,NA,TRBV25-1,14,NA,TRBJ1-6
TGCAGCGGCGTACAGGCCCCGGGTACTGAAGCTTTCTTT,CSGVQAPGTEAFF,NA,TRBV29-1,13,many,TRBJ1-1
TGCAGTGCTAGAACCGGTACAGAACAAGAGACCCAGTACTTC,CSARTGTEQETQYF,NA,TRBV20-1,14,NA,TRBJ2-5
TGTGCCAGCAGCGTAGAGGAATACAGTCTAACCGGGGAGCTGTTTTTT,CASSVEEYSLTGELFF,NA,TRBV9,16,few,TRBJ2-2
TGTGCCAGCAGCACCGGGACAGTCTACGAGCAGTACTTC,CASSTGTVYEQYF,TRBD1,TRBV7-8,13,few,TRBJ2-7
TGCGCCAGCAGTGCGCAGACAGGGGGCTACGAGCAGTACTTC,CASSAQTGGYEQYF,TRBD1,TRBV10-2,14,NA,TRBJ2-7
TGTGCCAGCAGCCAAGGGCCCTCCAGTGAAGCTTTCTTT,CASSQGPSSEAFF,NA,TRBV25-1,13,NA,TRBJ1-1
TGTGCCAGTAGCCCCGGGTTTGGGTATGGCTACACCTTC,CASSPGFGYGYTF,NA,TRBV19,13,many,TRBJ1-2
TGTGCCAGCAGTGAATCTACGGGGAATAATTCACCCCTCCACTTT,CASSESTGNNSPLHF,NA,TRBV25-1,15,many,TRBJ1-6
TGTGCCAGCAGTTATAACCCCGGGGGTCGCGGCTACACCTTC,CASSYNPGGRGYTF,NA,TRBV11-2,14,NA,TRBJ1-2
TGCGCCAGCAGTGAGTCAGGGCACCAGCCCCAGCATTTT,CASSESGHQPQHF,NA,TRBV10-2,13,NA,TRBJ1-5
TGTGCCACCAGTGATCCGGAGATTGCGGGGATTGAGACCCAGCATTTT,CATSDPEIAGIETQHF,NA,TRBV24-1,16,NA,TRBJ1-5
TGTGCCACCGAGGACAGGGCGGGCGCGCAGCCCCAGCATTTT,CATEDRAGAQPQHF,TRBD1,TRBV10-3,14,NA,TRBJ1-5